The TCR beta chain described here comes from a study of blood T cell repertoires in COVID-19 (dated by TCRdb to the early 2020s). In terms of the full investigation: Samples from collaborators originated in the United States, Italy and Spain and spanned both the acute and convalescent phases of COVID-19. The prospective study material was composed of cDNA or gDNA derived from T cells, B-cell-depleted T cells, or PBMCs. Subjects who had been exposed to COVID-19, were actively infected with it, or had recovered from it provided the deeply sampled blood TCRbeta repertoires that made up the dataset. The repertoires were made available in a free public database intended to serve as a resource for research on the immune response to SARS-CoV-2. The samples were drawn from two sources: the first 160 participants of the ongoing ImmuneRACE study, and over 950 subjects contributed by 6 global collaborators. Sample metadata almost always included a de-identified subject ID, COVID-19 status, age in years and sex. HLA class I and class II types, where available, came from metadata supplied by the sample provider rather than from assay-based typing.

The collaborating institutions used their own protocols to collect whole blood in K2EDTA tubes. Collaborator samples were shipped for TCRbeta analysis as frozen whole blood, isolated PBMCs, or DNA extracted from either sample type. On this clone itself: Its specific antigen is unknown. Per-base qualities were not stored, and no clone one base away is much larger.

The immunoSEQ Assay, a bias-controlled multiplex PCR, was used to amplify TCRbeta CDR3 regions from genomic DNA. In the authors' own workflow: The number of nucleated cells in each sample was estimated from the amplification of reference gene primers within the assay. Sequence reads were collapsed and filtered to measure the absolute abundance of every unique TCRbeta CDR3 rearrangement. For each sample, productive Simpson clonality was calculated as the square root of Simpson's diversity index over productive rearrangements. Held by TCRdb, this immuneACCESS table contains in-frame sequences only and omits some clones. Under half of the omission traces to an unresolved V gene where checked; the cause of the rest is unknown. V and J calls and clone size are given by that table; D and trimming were obtained from the DNA. For this sample the table gives under 200,000 clones, of which around nine tenths were detected only once. The ten largest clonotypes hold roughly 3% of the sample.

Broader findings and caveats from the paper: The quantity of clinical and demographic metadata differed by source and by participant and was supplied without curation.

The sample comprised peripheral blood. This receptor was identified in a man aged 70-80 years with acute or convalescent COVID-19.

The CDR3 is CASSVLAGNSYNEQFF. The DNA sequence is given as TGTGCCAGCAGTGTCCTAGCGGGGAATTCCTACAATGAGCAGTTCTTC. The chain is encoded by TRBV5-7 joined to TRBJ2-1; 9 bases in the junction line up with TRBD2. TRBV5-7 is an ORF, and what it does is uncertain. Germline trimming: 5 bases from V, 1 base from J; junction bases outside gene matches: 7. The CDR3, from cysteine to phenylalanine, totals 16 residues. The DNA shown is the 48-base CDR3, in frame from base 1.